Each of the 11 T cell receptor beta chains below was sequenced from the same sample in a study of T-cell reconstitution after alpha-beta-depleted transplantation in children. Unique molecular identifiers were used to barcode this TCRbeta library. TCRdb re-called the PCR reads through MiXCR, storing one row per CDR3 protein. Among some 120,000 distinct CDR3 sequences, around 23% were seen once, and the ten largest hold approximately 10%. Sequencing was performed on PBMCs, mostly from graft donor cells, taken 180 days after TCRalphabeta/CD19-depleted stem cell transplant. The receptor set was obtained from a male patient under 10 years old who had a stem cell transplant for chronic granulomatous disease, so the T cells may come from the graft donor.

This clonotype turned up a few times. The V call is TRBV20-1, the J call TRBJ2-1; no definite D call. Germline V gives CDR1 DFQATT, CDR2 SNEGSKA (reference sequence). This CDR3 is built from 14 residues. V was clipped by 7 bases and J by 3 bases, with 16 bases between them. Written as DNA, the CDR3 is TGCAGTGGTCAAGAGTCGAGTGGCTACAATGAGCAGTTCTTC. This gives the protein CSGQESSGYNEQFF.

The chain uses TRBV7-9 and TRBJ2-2; 12 bases match TRBD2. V dropped 1 base and J dropped 11; count of bases not matched to a gene: 11. There are 17 residues in the CDR3. Per germline, CDR1 SEHNR and CDR2 FQNEAQ (reference sequence). The CDR3 region has the DNA TGTGCCAGCAGCTTAGGTACTAGCGGGAGGACACTACCTGAGCTGTTTTTT. Protein sequence: CASSLGTSGRTLPELFF.

The rearrangement uses TRBV7-2 and TRBJ2-1; D call uncertain. The CDR3 is 14 amino acids. Germline values: CDR1 SGHTA, CDR2 FQGNSA. V lost 3 bases to trimming and J lost 0 bases, with 6 bases between them. This CDR3 is CASSFLDSYNEQFF. The CDR3 DNA sequence: TGTGCCAGCAGCTTCCTGGACTCCTACAATGAGCAGTTCTTC.

This clonotype was detected a few times. The chain uses TRBV5-5 and TRBJ2-4; the match to TRBD1 covers 7 bases. The CDR3 is 13 residues long. The V gene end was trimmed by 5 bases and the J gene end by 5 bases; junction bases not matched to a gene: 4. CDR1 SGHKS and CDR2 YYEKEE come from the germline V gene (reference sequence). CDR3 region: CASSFGQENIQYF. CDR3 bases: TGTGCCAGCAGTTTTGGACAGGAAAACATTCAGTACTTC.

This clonotype was seen at least ten times. The chain has TRBV29-1 and TRBJ2-5, with D perhaps given as TRBD1 or TRBD2 (5 bases each). This CDR3 has 13 amino acids. V was clipped by 3 bases and J by 0 bases, with 8 bases between them. Germline V gene sequence: CDR1 SQVTM, CDR2 ANQGSEA. The CDR3 is CSVEGENQETQYF. CDR3 nucleotides: TGCAGCGTTGAGGGGGAGAACCAAGAGACCCAGTACTTC.

The chain carries TRBV20-1 and TRBJ1-5, with no clear D. The V end was cut by 3 bases, the J end by 6 bases, with 12 bases between. The CDR3 is 13 residues long. Per the germline V gene, CDR1 is DFQATT and CDR2 is SNEGSKA (reference sequence). For the CDR3, the DNA is TGCAGTGCTAGCGCAAGGACGGGTCAGCCCCAGCATTTT. This translates into CSASARTGQPQHF.

This clonotype was recorded at least ten times. CDR3 coding DNA: TGCAGTGCTCCAAACCTAGCGGGGGGTGAGCAGTTCTTC. It is translated as CSAPNLAGGEQFF. The chain has TRBV20-1 and TRBJ2-1; TRBD2 matches at 11 bases. With 5 bases clipped from V and 9 bases from J, the junction kept 6 bases outside the gene matches. This CDR3 has 13 residues. Germline loops: CDR1 DFQATT, CDR2 SNEGSKA (reference sequence).

The rearrangement joins TRBV7-6 to TRBJ2-1; 9 nucleotides agree with TRBD1. The CDR3 sequence is 17 residues long. Germline values: CDR1 SGHVS, CDR2 FNYEAQ. Trimming took 6 bases from V and 4 from J; bases not matched to a gene: 13. The CDR3 loop reads CASSPRDRVGLYNEQFF. CDR3 nucleotide sequence: TGTGCCAGCAGTCCACGGGACAGGGTGGGGTTATACAATGAGCAGTTCTTC.

Remarks on this clonotype: This may be a read error: a much more frequent sequence differs by one nucleotide. The chain couples TRBV10-3 to TRBJ2-7; the D gene is possibly TRBD2 (5 bases). The V end lost 0 bases, the J end lost 3 bases, and 12 bases lay between the germline ends. Germline V gene sequence: CDR1 ENHRY, CDR2 SYGVKD. The CDR3 length is 15 residues. CDR3 region: CAISESVAPVYEQYF. CDR3 bases: TGTGCCATCAGTGAGTCTGTAGCGCCAGTCTACGAGCAGTACTTC.

This clonotype was observed many times. For the CDR3, the DNA is TGTGCCAGCAGCTTAATGGGCCCAGGGGTATACGAGCAGTACTTC. Translating it yields CASSLMGPGVYEQYF. This chain uses TRBV7-9 with TRBJ2-7, with a tentative D call TRBD1 (6 bases). The CDR3 has 15 amino acids. V was shortened by 2 bases and J by 4 bases, with 15 bases between the two germline ends. Germline lookup yields CDR1 SEHNR and CDR2 FQNEAQ (reference sequence).

This clonotype was counted between two and nine times. The CDR3 reads CASSRSRGIGQETQYF. In DNA form, the CDR3 reads TGTGCCAGCAGCCGGTCGAGGGGCATAGGTCAAGAGACCCAGTACTTC. The chain is built from TRBV5-6 and TRBJ2-5, with D perhaps given as TRBD1 or TRBD2 (5 bases each). Germline loops: CDR1 SGHDT, CDR2 YYEEEE. V was cut by 4 bases and J by 2 bases, with 18 bases left in between. This CDR3 has 16 residues.